The rows below give T cell receptor beta chains drawn from one sample of a study of vaccination and CD4 T cells after COVID-19. TCRdb passed the PCR reads through MiXCR, listing each CDR3 protein once. The table includes some 10,000 distinct CDR3 sequences, 50% to 60% detected once. These TCRs are of unknown antigen specificity. Sequenced input: CD4+ T cells from blood, cultured in vitro. These receptor sequences come from a human donor who had recovered from COVID-19. The CDR3 runs from the conserved cysteine through the conserved F or W. Fields, in order: J gene, D gene, V gene, clone size, CDR3 protein, CDR3 DNA. A D gene is named only where the DNA matches it firmly. Only part of the rows carry a size: once, few, many, or a class if the clone is expanded.

J: TRBJ1-1; D: TRBD1; V: TRBV5-1; size: once; CDR3: CASSLDLIGQGATEAFF; DNA: TGCGCCAGCAGCTTGGACCTTATCGGACAGGGGGCCACTGAAGCTTTCTTT
J: TRBJ2-5; D: -; V: TRBV21-1; size: -; CDR3: CASSKGGRMGGKETQYF; DNA: TGTGCCAGCAGCAAAGGGGGTCGGATGGGGGGTAAAGAGACCCAGTACTTC
J: TRBJ2-7; D: TRBD2; V: TRBV5-6; size: -; CDR3: CASSSGLAGLYEQYF; DNA: TGTGCCAGCAGCTCCGGACTAGCGGGGTTGTACGAGCAGTACTTC
J: TRBJ1-5; D: -; V: TRBV16; size: -; CDR3: CASSARESSNQPQHF; DNA: TGTGCCAGCAGTGCCAGGGAAAGTAGCAATCAGCCCCAGCATTTT
J: TRBJ1-5; D: -; V: TRBV7-9; size: -; CDR3: CASSKDHQPQHF; DNA: TGTGCCAGCTCTAAAGACCATCAGCCCCAGCATTTT
J: TRBJ1-1; D: TRBD1; V: TRBV19; size: few; CDR3: CASRDRGALWTEAFF; DNA: TGTGCCAGTAGGGACAGGGGGGCTCTGTGGACTGAAGCTTTCTTT
J: TRBJ2-5; D: TRBD1; V: TRBV19; size: few; CDR3: CASSPLTGKVGETQYF; DNA: TGTGCCAGTAGTCCTCTGACAGGGAAGGTTGGTGAGACCCAGTACTTC
J: TRBJ1-1; D: -; V: TRBV12-3/TRBV12-4; size: -; CDR3: CASSLNRVTEAFF; DNA: TGTGCCAGCAGTTTAAACAGGGTGACTGAAGCTTTCTTT
J: TRBJ1-6; D: TRBD1; V: TRBV30; size: -; CDR3: CAWSLGQGLNSPLHF; DNA: TGTGCCTGGAGCCTTGGACAGGGGCTTAATTCACCCCTCCACTTT
J: TRBJ2-2; D: TRBD1; V: TRBV5-1; size: -; CDR3: CASSYPIQGRNTGELFF; DNA: TGCGCCAGCAGCTACCCCATACAGGGGAGAAACACCGGGGAGCTGTTTTTT
J: TRBJ2-5; D: -; V: TRBV7-8; size: -; CDR3: CASSPDTGTSGSQYF; DNA: TGTGCCAGCAGCCCGGACACCGGGACGAGCGGGTCCCAGTACTTC
J: TRBJ2-2; D: TRBD1; V: TRBV7-7; size: once; CDR3: CASSWDRGSTGELFF; DNA: TGTGCTAGCAGCTGGGACAGGGGGAGCACCGGGGAGCTGTTTTTT
J: TRBJ2-7; D: -; V: TRBV6-1; size: once; CDR3: CASSEFRSGYEQYF; DNA: TGTGCCAGCAGTGAGTTCAGGAGTGGCTACGAGCAGTACTTC
J: TRBJ2-3; D: TRBD1; V: TRBV27; size: -; CDR3: CASTPRPRGRSTDTQYF; DNA: TGTGCCAGCACCCCGCGCCCCAGGGGGCGTAGCACAGATACGCAGTATTTT
J: TRBJ2-3; D: -; V: TRBV6-2/TRBV6-3; size: few; CDR3: CASSYSYPTGTDTQYF; DNA: TGTGCCAGCAGTTACTCGTACCCGACGGGCACAGATACGCAGTATTTT
J: TRBJ2-1; D: -; V: TRBV20-1; size: -; CDR3: CSAKANFGEQFF; DNA: TGCAGTGCTAAGGCTAATTTTGGTGAGCAGTTCTTC
J: TRBJ1-4; D: -; V: TRBV6-5; size: -; CDR3: CASSYSAGGIEKLFF; DNA: TGTGCCAGCAGTTATTCGGCCGGAGGTATTGAAAAACTGTTTTTT
J: TRBJ1-2; D: TRBD1; V: TRBV7-9; size: few; CDR3: CASSSQTGMGGYTF; DNA: TGTGCCAGCAGCTCCCAGACAGGGATGGGTGGCTACACCTTC
J: TRBJ2-7; D: -; V: TRBV20-1; size: -; CDR3: CSANREASEQYF; DNA: TGCAGTGCCAACAGGGAGGCTAGCGAGCAGTACTTC
J: TRBJ1-4; D: TRBD1; V: TRBV4-2; size: -; CDR3: CASSRTGKGPDEKLFF; DNA: TGTGCCAGCAGCCGGACAGGGAAGGGGCCGGATGAAAAACTGTTTTTT
J: TRBJ1-5; D: -; V: TRBV7-9; size: few; CDR3: CASSLETPNQPQHF; DNA: TGTGCCAGCAGCTTGGAGACTCCTAATCAGCCCCAGCATTTT
J: TRBJ2-3; D: TRBD2; V: TRBV11-2; size: -; CDR3: CASTSYLAGATDTQYF; DNA: TGTGCCAGCACCTCCTATCTAGCGGGGGCCACAGATACGCAGTATTTT
J: TRBJ2-2; D: -; V: TRBV5-4; size: -; CDR3: CASSLRGSDGELFF; DNA: TGTGCCAGCAGCTTGCGGGGCTCGGACGGGGAGCTGTTTTTT
J: TRBJ2-3; D: -; V: TRBV20-1; size: -; CDR3: CSARDWRESTDTQYF; DNA: TGCAGTGCTAGAGATTGGAGGGAAAGCACAGATACGCAGTATTTT
J: TRBJ2-2; D: -; V: TRBV11-3; size: -; CDR3: CASSFGGGGTGELFF; DNA: TGTGCCAGCAGCTTTGGAGGGGGCGGAACCGGGGAGCTGTTTTTT
J: TRBJ2-7; D: TRBD1; V: TRBV6-1; size: -; CDR3: CASSGPTGGGLSYEQYF; DNA: TGTGCCAGCAGTGGCCCGACAGGGGGAGGCCTCTCCTACGAGCAGTACTTC
J: TRBJ1-1; D: TRBD1; V: TRBV7-2; size: -; CDR3: CASSLAGRGTNTEAFF; DNA: TGTGCCAGCAGCTTAGCAGGCAGGGGGACGAACACTGAAGCTTTCTTT
J: TRBJ1-2; D: -; V: TRBV6-1; size: -; CDR3: CASTTRWTYYGYTF; DNA: TGTGCCAGCACCACCAGATGGACCTATTATGGCTACACCTTC
J: TRBJ1-3; D: -; V: TRBV10-2; size: -; CDR3: CASKENTDSGNTIYF; DNA: TGCGCCAGCAAGGAAAACACAGACTCTGGAAACACCATATATTTT
J: TRBJ2-1; D: -; V: TRBV7-9; size: few; CDR3: CASSGGPAYNEQFF; DNA: TGTGCCAGCAGCGGGGGACCGGCCTACAATGAGCAGTTCTTC
J: TRBJ1-5; D: -; V: TRBV6-1; size: few; CDR3: CASSRDASGNQPQHF; DNA: TGTGCCAGCAGCCGCGACGCGAGTGGGAATCAGCCCCAGCATTTT
J: TRBJ2-5; D: TRBD1; V: TRBV5-4; size: -; CDR3: CASSSWDRGRLGGETQYF; DNA: TGTGCCAGCAGCTCCTGGGACAGGGGGCGCCTGGGGGGAGAGACCCAGTACTTC
J: TRBJ2-3; D: -; V: TRBV20-1; size: -; CDR3: CSVASVDRADTQYF; DNA: TGCAGTGTAGCTAGCGTCGATCGAGCAGATACGCAGTATTTT
J: TRBJ2-3; D: -; V: TRBV20-1; size: -; CDR3: CSARRQVRDTQYF; DNA: TGCAGTGCCAGGAGGCAAGTTCGAGATACGCAGTATTTT
J: TRBJ1-2; D: TRBD1; V: TRBV20-1; size: few; CDR3: CSAGAGGGNYGYTF; DNA: TGCAGTGCTGGCGCAGGAGGGGGCAACTATGGCTACACCTTC
J: TRBJ2-3; D: -; V: TRBV7-2; size: few; CDR3: CASRGDAGGGTPAF; DNA: TGTGCCAGCAGGGGTGATGCGGGTGGCGGGACTCCGGCTTTT
J: TRBJ1-2; D: -; V: TRBV30; size: -; CDR3: CAWSPKLNYGYTF; DNA: TGTGCCTGGAGCCCTAAACTTAACTATGGCTACACCTTC
J: TRBJ2-3; D: -; V: TRBV12-3/TRBV12-4; size: -; CDR3: CASSGVGDTQYF; DNA: TGTGCCAGCAGTGGGGTAGGAGATACGCAGTATTTT
J: TRBJ2-7; D: TRBD2; V: TRBV20-1; size: -; CDR3: CSARDPTSGGNHEQYF; DNA: TGCAGTGCTAGAGATCCGACTAGCGGGGGGAACCACGAGCAGTACTTC
J: TRBJ1-5; D: -; V: TRBV27; size: -; CDR3: CASGPGYSNQPQHF; DNA: TGTGCCAGCGGTCCAGGGTATAGCAATCAGCCCCAGCATTTT
J: TRBJ2-2; D: -; V: TRBV5-1; size: -; CDR3: CASREVNTGELFF; DNA: TGCGCCAGCAGAGAGGTTAACACCGGGGAGCTGTTTTTT
J: TRBJ2-2; D: -; V: TRBV7-2; size: -; CDR3: CASSILQGISGELFF; DNA: TGTGCCAGCAGCATACTACAGGGTATTTCCGGGGAGCTGTTTTTT
J: TRBJ1-5; D: -; V: TRBV7-7; size: few; CDR3: CASSLVSRSNQPQHF; DNA: TGTGCCAGCAGCTTAGTCAGCCGAAGCAATCAGCCCCAGCATTTT
J: TRBJ1-6; D: -; V: TRBV6-5; size: -; CDR3: CASSYFDGAPLHF; DNA: TGTGCCAGCAGTTACTTCGACGGGGCACCCCTCCACTTT
J: TRBJ2-5; D: TRBD2; V: TRBV20-1; size: -; CDR3: CSATGLAGLYQETQYF; DNA: TGCAGTGCTACTGGACTAGCGGGTTTGTACCAAGAGACCCAGTACTTC
J: TRBJ1-6; D: -; V: TRBV25-1; size: -; CDR3: CASSEFESSPLHF; DNA: TGTGCCAGCAGTGAATTTGAAAGCTCACCCCTCCACTTT
J: TRBJ2-3; D: -; V: TRBV5-1; size: -; CDR3: CASSSTDTDTQYF; DNA: TGCGCCAGCAGTTCGACGGACACAGATACGCAGTATTTT
J: TRBJ1-6; D: -; V: TRBV15; size: -; CDR3: CATSRDLSPLHF; DNA: TGTGCCACCAGCAGAGATCTTTCACCCCTCCACTTT
J: TRBJ1-2; D: -; V: TRBV6-5; size: once; CDR3: CASSYVAGNYGYTF; DNA: TGTGCCAGCAGTTACGTGGCGGGTAACTATGGCTACACCTTC
J: TRBJ2-2; D: -; V: TRBV11-3; size: once; CDR3: CASSLGLAATGELFF; DNA: TGTGCCAGCAGCTTAGGACTTGCGGCCACCGGGGAGCTGTTTTTT
J: TRBJ1-6; D: -; V: TRBV27; size: -; CDR3: CASSTNGGGGDSPLHF; DNA: TGTGCCAGCAGTACCAACGGCGGGGGAGGGGATTCACCCCTCCACTTT
J: TRBJ1-2; D: -; V: TRBV7-9; size: -; CDR3: CASSSYGQPYGYTF; DNA: TGTGCCAGCAGCAGTTACGGACAGCCCTATGGCTACACCTTC
J: TRBJ1-2; D: -; V: TRBV28; size: -; CDR3: CASSPTTGRYGYTF; DNA: TGTGCCAGCAGTCCTACGACAGGACGCTATGGCTACACCTTC
J: TRBJ1-2; D: -; V: TRBV12-5; size: -; CDR3: CASGFPQGYLTGYTF; DNA: TGTGCTAGTGGTTTCCCCCAGGGATACCTGACCGGCTACACCTTC
J: TRBJ1-1; D: -; V: TRBV12-3/TRBV12-4; size: few; CDR3: CASSPRPGGAFF; DNA: TGTGCCAGCAGTCCCCGACCCGGGGGGGCTTTCTTT
J: TRBJ1-1; D: -; V: TRBV20-1; size: few; CDR3: CSASAGVNTEAFF; DNA: TGCAGTGCTTCGGCAGGGGTAAACACTGAAGCTTTCTTT
J: TRBJ1-1; D: -; V: TRBV30; size: large; CDR3: CSNRGLRNTEAFF; DNA: TGTTCAAATAGGGGACTAAGGAACACTGAAGCTTTCTTT
J: TRBJ2-7; D: -; V: TRBV6-2/TRBV6-3; size: -; CDR3: CASSWGGYEQYF; DNA: TGTGCCAGCAGTTGGGGTGGCTACGAGCAGTACTTC
J: TRBJ1-2; D: -; V: TRBV12-3/TRBV12-4; size: once; CDR3: CASSFNNYGYTF; DNA: TGTGCCAGCAGTTTCAATAACTATGGCTACACCTTC
J: TRBJ1-5; D: -; V: TRBV19; size: once; CDR3: CASSLGPPNQPQHF; DNA: TGTGCCAGTAGTCTAGGACCCCCAAATCAGCCCCAGCATTTT